This T cell receptor beta chain derives from a study of response to subunit inactivated influenza vaccine. TCRdb re-called the RT-PCR reads through MiXCR, storing one row per CDR3 protein. The profile shows almost 600,000 distinct CDR3 sequences, around 15% of them singletons. In its sample, this clonotype was seen many times. Germline CDR1 SGHRS, CDR2 YFSETQ. This CDR3 spans 17 amino acids. With 0 bases clipped from V and 0 bases from J, the junction kept 2 bases outside the gene matches. This clonotype was obtained from a man aged 50 to 60 who received an inactivated influenza vaccine. The sequences come from PBMCs from blood, collected 11 to 12 days after vaccination. The genes are TRBV5-1 and TRBJ1-5, with 11 bases fitting TRBD1. CDR3 nucleotides: TGCGCCAGCAGCTTGGGGACAGGGGGCCATAGCAATCAGCCCCAGCATTTT. Protein product: CASSLGTGGHSNQPQHF.